This T cell receptor beta chain was observed in a study of blood T cells in healthy people across ages. Whole-study findings and limits: Total diversity from one million sequenced T cells was likely underestimated. Diversity of TCR beta correlated strongly with naive T cell percentage. Per million T cells, TCR beta diversity dropped about linearly as age rose.

Per the germline V gene, CDR1 is DFQATT and CDR2 is SNEGSKA (reference sequence). The trim removed 2 bases at V and 3 bases at J, leaving 6 bases unmatched. This CDR3 has 14 amino acids. This clonotype came up a few times. The antigen is undetermined. Alongside a J-beta primer mix, a sample-barcoded 5' primer served in a second PCR lasting roughly 7 to 11 cycles. TCRdb used MiXCR to reprocess the 5' RACE reads, holding one entry per CDR3 protein. The data hold around 1,500,000 distinct CDR3 sequences, with about 43% observed a single time. Each sample used at least 6.5 million PBMCs. Specimen: blood. This clonotype originated in a woman under 30 in good health. The chain has TRBV20-1 and TRBJ2-7; 8 bases fit TRBD1. The CDR3, as DNA: TGCAGTGCTAGAAGGACAGGGACCCTCTACGAGCAGTACTTC. It codes for CSARRTGTLYEQYF.